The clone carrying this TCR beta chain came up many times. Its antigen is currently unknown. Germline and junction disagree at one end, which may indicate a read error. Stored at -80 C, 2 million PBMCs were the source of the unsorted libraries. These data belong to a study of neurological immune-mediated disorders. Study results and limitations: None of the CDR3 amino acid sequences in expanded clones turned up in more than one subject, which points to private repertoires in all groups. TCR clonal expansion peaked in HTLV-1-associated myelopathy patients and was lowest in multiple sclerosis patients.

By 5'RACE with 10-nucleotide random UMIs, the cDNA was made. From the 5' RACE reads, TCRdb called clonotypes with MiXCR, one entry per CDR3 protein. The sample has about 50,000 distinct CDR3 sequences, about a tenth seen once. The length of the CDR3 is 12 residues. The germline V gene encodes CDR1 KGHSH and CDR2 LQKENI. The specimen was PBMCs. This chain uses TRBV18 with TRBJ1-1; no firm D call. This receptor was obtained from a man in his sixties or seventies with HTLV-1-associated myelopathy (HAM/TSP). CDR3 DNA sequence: TGTGCCAGCTCCCAAACAGACACAGAAGCTTTCTTT. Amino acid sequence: CASSQTDTEAFF.